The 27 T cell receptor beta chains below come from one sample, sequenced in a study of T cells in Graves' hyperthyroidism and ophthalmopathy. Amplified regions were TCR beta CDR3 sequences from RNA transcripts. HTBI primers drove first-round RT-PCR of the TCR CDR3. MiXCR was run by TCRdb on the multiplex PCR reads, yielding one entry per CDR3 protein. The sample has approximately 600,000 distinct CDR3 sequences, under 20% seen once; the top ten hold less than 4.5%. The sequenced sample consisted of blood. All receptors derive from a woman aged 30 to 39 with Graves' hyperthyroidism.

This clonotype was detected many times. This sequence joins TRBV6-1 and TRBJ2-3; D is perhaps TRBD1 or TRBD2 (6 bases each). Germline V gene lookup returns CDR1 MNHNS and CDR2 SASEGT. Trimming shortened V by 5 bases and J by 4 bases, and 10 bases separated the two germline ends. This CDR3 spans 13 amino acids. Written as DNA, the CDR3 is TGTGCCAGCAGTTACGGGGGCGCAGATACGCAGTATTTT. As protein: CASSYGGADTQYF.

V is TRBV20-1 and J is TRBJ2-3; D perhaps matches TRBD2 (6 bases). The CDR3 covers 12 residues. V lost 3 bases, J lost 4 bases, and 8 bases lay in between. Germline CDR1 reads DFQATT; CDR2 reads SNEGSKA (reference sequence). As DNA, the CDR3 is TGCAGTGCTAGGGAGCGGGCAGATACGCAGTATTTT. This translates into CSARERADTQYF.

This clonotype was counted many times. The CDR3 loop reads CSARVIINYEQYF. The CDR3, as DNA: TGCAGTGCTAGAGTTATTATAAACTACGAGCAGTACTTC. V is TRBV20-1 and J is TRBJ2-7; D unresolved. V lost 1 base and J lost 3, with 10 bases in between. The CDR3 extends over 13 amino acids. From germline, CDR1 is DFQATT and CDR2 SNEGSKA (reference sequence).

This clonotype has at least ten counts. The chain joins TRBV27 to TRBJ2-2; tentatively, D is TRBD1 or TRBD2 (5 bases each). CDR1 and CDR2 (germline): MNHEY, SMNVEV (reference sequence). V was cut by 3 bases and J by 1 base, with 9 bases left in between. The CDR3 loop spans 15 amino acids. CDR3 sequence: CASSFWGRNTGELFF. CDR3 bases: TGTGCCAGCAGTTTTTGGGGGAGGAACACCGGGGAGCTGTTTTTT.

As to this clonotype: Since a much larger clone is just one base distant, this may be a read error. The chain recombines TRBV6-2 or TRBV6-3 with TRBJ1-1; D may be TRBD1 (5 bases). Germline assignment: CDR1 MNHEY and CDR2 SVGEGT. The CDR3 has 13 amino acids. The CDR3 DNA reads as TGTACCAGCAGTTACGGACAATCGACAGAAGCTTTCTTT. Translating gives CTSSYGQSTEAFF.

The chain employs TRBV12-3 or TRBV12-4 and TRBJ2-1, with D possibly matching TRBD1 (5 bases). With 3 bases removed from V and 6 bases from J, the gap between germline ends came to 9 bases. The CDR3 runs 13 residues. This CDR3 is CASSFIGANEQFF. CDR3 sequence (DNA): TGTGCCAGCAGTTTTATAGGGGCCAATGAGCAGTTCTTC.

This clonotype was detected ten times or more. CDR3 residues: CASSLKSGFDTQYF. CDR3 DNA: TGTGCCAGCAGCCTGAAAAGCGGGTTCGATACGCAGTATTTT. V and J are TRBV7-2 and TRBJ2-3, with D maybe TRBD2 (6 bases). The CDR3 is made up of 14 amino acids. Germline CDR1 is SGHTA and CDR2 is FQGNSA. Trimming removed 5 bases from V and 6 bases from J, with 15 bases in between.

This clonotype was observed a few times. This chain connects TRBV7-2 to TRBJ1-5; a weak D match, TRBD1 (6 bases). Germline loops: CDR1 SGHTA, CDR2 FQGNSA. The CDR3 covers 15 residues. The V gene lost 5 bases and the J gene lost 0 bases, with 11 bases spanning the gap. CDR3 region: CASSPGQNSNQPQHF. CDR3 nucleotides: TGTGCCAGCAGCCCCGGACAGAATAGCAATCAGCCCCAGCATTTT.

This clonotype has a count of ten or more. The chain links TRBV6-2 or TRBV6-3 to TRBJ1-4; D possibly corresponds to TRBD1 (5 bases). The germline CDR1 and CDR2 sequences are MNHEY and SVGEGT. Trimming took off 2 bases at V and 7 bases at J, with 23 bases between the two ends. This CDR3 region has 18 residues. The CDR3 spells CASSYPPGRGPSGEKLFF. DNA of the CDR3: TGTGCCAGCAGTTACCCGCCGGGACGGGGCCCCTCCGGTGAAAAACTGTTTTTT.

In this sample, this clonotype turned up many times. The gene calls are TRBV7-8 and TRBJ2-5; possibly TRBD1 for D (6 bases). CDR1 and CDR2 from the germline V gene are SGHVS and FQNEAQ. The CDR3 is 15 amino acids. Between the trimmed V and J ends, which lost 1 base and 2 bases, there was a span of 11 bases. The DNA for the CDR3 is TGTGCCAGCAGCTTAGGCCAGGGGCGACAAGAGACCCAGTACTTC. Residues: CASSLGQGRQETQYF.

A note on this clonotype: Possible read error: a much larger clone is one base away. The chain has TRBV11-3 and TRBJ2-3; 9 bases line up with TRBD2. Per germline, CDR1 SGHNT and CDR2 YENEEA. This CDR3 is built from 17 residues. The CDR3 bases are TGTGCCAGCAGCTTAATCTACTCTAGCGGGGCTCCAGATATGCAGTATTTT. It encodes CASSLIYSSGAPDMQYF.

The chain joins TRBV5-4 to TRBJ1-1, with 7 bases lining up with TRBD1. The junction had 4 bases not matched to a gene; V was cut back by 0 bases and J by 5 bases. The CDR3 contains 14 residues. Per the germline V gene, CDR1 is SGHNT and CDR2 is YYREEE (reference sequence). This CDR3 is CASSLAQGETEAFF. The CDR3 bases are TGTGCCAGCAGCTTGGCCCAGGGGGAGACTGAAGCTTTCTTT.

The CDR3 sequence: CASSYPGARIVSYNEQFF. The CDR3 DNA follows: TGTGCCAGCAGCTACCCGGGGGCCCGAATCGTTTCCTACAATGAGCAGTTCTTC. The chain combines TRBV12-3 or TRBV12-4 with TRBJ2-1; D is tentatively TRBD1 or TRBD2 (6 bases each). The CDR3 is 18 residues long. The V end lost 6 bases, the J end lost 1 base, and 22 bases lay between the germline ends.

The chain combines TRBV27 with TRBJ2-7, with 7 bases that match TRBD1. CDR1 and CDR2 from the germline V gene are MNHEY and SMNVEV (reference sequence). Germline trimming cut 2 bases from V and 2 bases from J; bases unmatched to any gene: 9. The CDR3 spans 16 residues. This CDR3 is CASSLVQFGTAYEQYF. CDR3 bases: TGTGCCAGCAGTTTAGTTCAATTTGGGACAGCCTACGAGCAGTACTTC.

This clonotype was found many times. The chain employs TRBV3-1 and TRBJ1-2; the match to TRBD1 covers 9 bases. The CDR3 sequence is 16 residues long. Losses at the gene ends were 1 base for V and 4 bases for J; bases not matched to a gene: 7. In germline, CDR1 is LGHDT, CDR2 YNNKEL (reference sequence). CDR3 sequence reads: CASSQATQGAGYGYTF. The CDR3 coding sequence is TGTGCCAGCAGCCAAGCCACACAGGGGGCCGGCTATGGCTACACCTTC.

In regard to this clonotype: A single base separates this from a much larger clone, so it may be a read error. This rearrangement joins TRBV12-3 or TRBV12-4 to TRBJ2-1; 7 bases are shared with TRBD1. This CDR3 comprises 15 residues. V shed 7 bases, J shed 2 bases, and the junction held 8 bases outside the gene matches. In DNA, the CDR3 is TGTGCCAGCATCCGGAACAGGGGTCCCTACAATGAGCAGTTCTTC. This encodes CASIRNRGPYNEQFF.

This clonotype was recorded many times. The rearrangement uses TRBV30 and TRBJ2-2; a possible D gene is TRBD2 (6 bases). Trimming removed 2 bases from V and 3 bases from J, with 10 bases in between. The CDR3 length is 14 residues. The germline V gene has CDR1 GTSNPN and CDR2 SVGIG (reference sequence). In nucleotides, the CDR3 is TGTGCCTGGAGTAGGGGACTGTACACCGGGGAGCTGTTTTTT. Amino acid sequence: CAWSRGLYTGELFF.

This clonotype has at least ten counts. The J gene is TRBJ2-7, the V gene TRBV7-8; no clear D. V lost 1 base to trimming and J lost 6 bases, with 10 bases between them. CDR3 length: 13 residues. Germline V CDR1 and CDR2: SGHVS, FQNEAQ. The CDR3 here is CASSLVRSSEQYF. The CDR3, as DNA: TGTGCCAGCAGCTTAGTTAGAAGCTCCGAGCAGTACTTC. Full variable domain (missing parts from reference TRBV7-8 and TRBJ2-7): GAGVSQSPRYKVAKRGQDVALRCDPISGHVSLFWYQQALGQGPEFLTYFQNEAQLDKSGLPSDRFFAERPEGSVSTLKIQRTQQEDSAVYLCASSLVRSSEQYFGPGTRLTVT.

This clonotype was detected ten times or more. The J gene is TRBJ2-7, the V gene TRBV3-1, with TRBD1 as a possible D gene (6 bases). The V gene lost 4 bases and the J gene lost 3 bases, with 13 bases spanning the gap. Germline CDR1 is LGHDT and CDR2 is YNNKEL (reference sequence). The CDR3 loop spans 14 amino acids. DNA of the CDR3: TGTGCCAGCAGCCCCACCAGGGGTGGCTACGAGCAGTACTTC. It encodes CASSPTRGGYEQYF.

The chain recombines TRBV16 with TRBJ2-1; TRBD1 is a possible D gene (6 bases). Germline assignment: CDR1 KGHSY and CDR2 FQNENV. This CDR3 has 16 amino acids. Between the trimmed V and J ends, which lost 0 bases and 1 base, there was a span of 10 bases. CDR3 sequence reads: CASSQSGDRSYNEQFF. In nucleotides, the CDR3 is TGTGCCAGCAGCCAATCGGGCGACAGGTCCTACAATGAGCAGTTCTTC.

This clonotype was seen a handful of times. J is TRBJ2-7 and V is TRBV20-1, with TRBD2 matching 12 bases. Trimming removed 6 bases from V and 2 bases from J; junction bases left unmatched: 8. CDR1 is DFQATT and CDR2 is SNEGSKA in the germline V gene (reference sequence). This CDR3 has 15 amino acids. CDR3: CSATGTSGRTYEQYF. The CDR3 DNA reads TGCAGTGCCACCGGGACTAGCGGGCGCACCTACGAGCAGTACTTC.

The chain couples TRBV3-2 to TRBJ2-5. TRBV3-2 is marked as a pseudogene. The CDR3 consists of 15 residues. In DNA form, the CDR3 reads TGTGCCAGCAGCCAAGATTCGGTCAGGTGGGAGACCCAGTACTTC. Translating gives CASSQDSVRWETQYF.

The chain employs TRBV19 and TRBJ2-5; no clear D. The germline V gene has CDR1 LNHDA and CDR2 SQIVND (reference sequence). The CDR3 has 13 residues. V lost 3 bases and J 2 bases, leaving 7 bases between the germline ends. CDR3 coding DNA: TGTGCCAGTAGTATCTCGGCGCAAGAGACCCAGTACTTC. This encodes CASSISAQETQYF.

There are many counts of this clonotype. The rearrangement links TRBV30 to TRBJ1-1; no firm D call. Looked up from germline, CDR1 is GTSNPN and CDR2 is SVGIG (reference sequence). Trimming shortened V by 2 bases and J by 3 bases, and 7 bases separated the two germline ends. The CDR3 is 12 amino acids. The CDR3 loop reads CAWSQDYTEAFF. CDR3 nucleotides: TGTGCCTGGAGTCAGGATTACACTGAAGCTTTCTTT.

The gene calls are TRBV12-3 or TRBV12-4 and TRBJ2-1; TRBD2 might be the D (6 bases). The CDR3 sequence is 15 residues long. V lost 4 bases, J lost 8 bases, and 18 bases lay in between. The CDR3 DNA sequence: TGTGCCAGCAGTTCCGGGACTTCCTCCAGCTATGAGCAGTTCTTC. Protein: CASSSGTSSSYEQFF.

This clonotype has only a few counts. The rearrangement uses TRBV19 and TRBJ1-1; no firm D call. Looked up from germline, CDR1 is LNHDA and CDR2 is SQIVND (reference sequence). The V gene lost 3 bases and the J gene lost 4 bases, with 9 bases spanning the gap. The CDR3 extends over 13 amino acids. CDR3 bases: TGTGCCAGTAGTATCATGACTTCCACTGAAGCTTTCTTT. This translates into CASSIMTSTEAFF.

The CDR3 DNA reads TGTGCCAGCAGTTTATGGTTCGGGGAGACCCAGTACTTC. It encodes CASSLWFGETQYF. This chain links TRBV27 with TRBJ2-5; the D is unclear. Germline-derived CDR1 and CDR2 are MNHEY and SMNVEV (reference sequence). Trimming stripped 1 base from V and 5 bases from J, with 8 bases between. The CDR3 has 13 amino acids.